This TCR beta chain is from a study of OX40 agonist ivuxolimab in advanced cancers. Study-level background: Ivuxolimab was a fully human IgG2 agonistic monoclonal antibody targeting the costimulatory receptor OX40 (CD134). Intravenous ivuxolimab was administered to patients every 2 weeks at six dose levels: 0.01, 0.1, 0.3, 1.5, 3 and 10 mg/kg. Of the 50 to 55 dose-escalation patients, hepatocellular carcinoma was present in roughly 19, melanoma in approximately 15, renal cell carcinoma in 9 and head and neck cancer in 9. The dose-escalation cohort was 82.7% male with a mean age of about 60 years, ranging from roughly 20 to 80. Prior anti-PD-1, anti-PD-L1 or anti-CTLA-4 therapy was permitted, and about two fifths of dose-escalation patients had received checkpoint inhibitors. Partial responses were achieved by three dose-escalation patients, of whom one had hepatocellular carcinoma and two had cutaneous melanoma. The purpose of peripheral TCRbeta sequencing was to test whether ivuxolimab changed TCR sequence diversity and led to clonal T-cell expansion. The paper covers the monotherapy dose-escalation part of the phase I ivuxolimab trial, which included N ≈ 57 patients.

At the junction V is shortened by 0 bases and J by 0 bases, with 10 bases in between. CDR3 length: 16 amino acids, cysteine to phenylalanine. Left in the record is the CDR3 DNA by itself, 48 bases read in frame from the first base. Per the germline V gene, SGDLS is the CDR1 and YYNGEE is the CDR2. The trial excluded patients who had a history of autoimmune disease or who were on systemic immunosuppression. In every dose cohort, peripheral blood was drawn for TCR sequencing at baseline, cycle 4 day 1, and cycle 7 day 1. The samples were drawn from a first-in-human, open-label, multicenter phase I dose-escalation trial of ivuxolimab. Adults with locally advanced or metastatic head and neck squamous cell, hepatocellular, melanoma or renal cell carcinoma were enrolled in the trial. Before TCR sequencing, CD4+ T cells and CD8+ T cells from peripheral blood were sorted into separate populations. Beyond this particular receptor, the publication reports: Which antigens the clonally expanded peripheral T cells were specific for was not determined. At doses of 0.1 to 3.0 mg/kg, clonal expansion of both CD4+ and CD8+ T cells in blood was seen between baseline and week 6. Low levels of normalized T-cell clonal expansion were also shown by some nonresponding patients. After ivuxolimab, expanded clones were on average more numerous among CD8+ T cells than among CD4+ T cells. In the 0.1-3.0 mg/kg groups, partial responders had among the lowest normalized peripheral clonal expansion, particularly in CD8+ T cells.

On this clone: Its antigen specificity is not known. There are no base qualities to consult, and no much larger clone falls within one base.

Genomic DNA was isolated from the sorted cells so that the TCRbeta CDR3 region could be sequenced. The immunoSEQ Assay was used for sequencing of TCRbeta CDR3 regions. Sourced from immuneACCESS, this table was stored by TCRdb with only in-frame sequences that have V and J called. A share of the clones is absent; for the studies checked, an unresolved V gene accounts for under half, and the remainder has no known explanation. A total of around 58,000 clones appear in this sample, about four fifths of them only once. The ten largest clones add up to roughly 27% of the sample. The chain links TRBV9 with TRBJ1-3; 6 matching bases give a weak D call of TRBD1. The TCR comes from an adult with an advanced solid tumor such as melanoma, head and neck, liver or kidney cancer. Sequences were derived from CD4+ or CD8+ T cells sorted from blood, sampled in a trial of the OX40 agonist ivuxolimab. CDR3 reads: CASSVVGTNSGNTIYF. The bases are TGTGCCAGCAGCGTAGTAGGGACAAACTCTGGAAACACCATATATTTT.